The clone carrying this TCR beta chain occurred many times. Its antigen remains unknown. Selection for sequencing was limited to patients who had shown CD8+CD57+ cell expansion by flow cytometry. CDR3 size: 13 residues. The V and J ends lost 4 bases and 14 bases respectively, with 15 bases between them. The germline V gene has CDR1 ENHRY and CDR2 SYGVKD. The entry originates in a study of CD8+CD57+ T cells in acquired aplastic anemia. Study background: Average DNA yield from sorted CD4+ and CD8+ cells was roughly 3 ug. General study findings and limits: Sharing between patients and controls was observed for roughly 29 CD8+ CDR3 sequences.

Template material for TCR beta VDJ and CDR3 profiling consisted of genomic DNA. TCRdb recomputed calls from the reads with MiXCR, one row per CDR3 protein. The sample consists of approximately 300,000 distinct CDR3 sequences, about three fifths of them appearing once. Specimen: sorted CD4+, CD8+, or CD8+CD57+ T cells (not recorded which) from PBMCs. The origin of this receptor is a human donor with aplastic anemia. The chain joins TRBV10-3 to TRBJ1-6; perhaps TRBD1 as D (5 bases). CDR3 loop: CAISGSLGETLHF. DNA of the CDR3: TGTGCCATCAGTGGCTCCCTAGGGGAAACCCTCCACTTT.